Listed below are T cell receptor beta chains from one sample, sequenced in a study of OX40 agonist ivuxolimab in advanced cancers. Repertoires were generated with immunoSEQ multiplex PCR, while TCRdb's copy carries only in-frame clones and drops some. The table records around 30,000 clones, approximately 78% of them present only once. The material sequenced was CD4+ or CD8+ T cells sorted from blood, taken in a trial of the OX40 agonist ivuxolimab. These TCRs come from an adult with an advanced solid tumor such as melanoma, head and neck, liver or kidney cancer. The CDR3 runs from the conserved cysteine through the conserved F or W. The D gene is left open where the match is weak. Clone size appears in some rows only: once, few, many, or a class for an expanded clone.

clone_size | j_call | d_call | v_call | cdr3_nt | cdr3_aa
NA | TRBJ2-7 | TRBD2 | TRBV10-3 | TGTGCCATCAGCCCCGGGACTAGCCTCAACGAGCAGTACTTC | CAISPGTSLNEQYF
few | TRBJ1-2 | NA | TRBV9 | TGTGCCAGCAGCACAGTAAGAGAAGAATATGGCTACACCTTC | CASSTVREEYGYTF
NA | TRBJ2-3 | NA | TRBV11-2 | TGTGCCAGCAGGGCAAACCTAGCGGATACGCAGTATTTT | CASRANLADTQYF
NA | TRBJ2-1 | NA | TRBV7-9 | TGTGCCAGCAGCTTAACTGCTTCCTACAATGAGCAGTTCTTC | CASSLTASYNEQFF
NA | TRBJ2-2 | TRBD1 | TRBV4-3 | TGCGCCAGCAGCCTGCGGACAGGCCCCGGGGAGCTGTTTTTT | CASSLRTGPGELFF
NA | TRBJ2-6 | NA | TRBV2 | TGTGCCAACCTCCGGGGTCAAGGGGCTGGGGCCAACGTCCTGACTTTC | CANLRGQGAGANVLTF
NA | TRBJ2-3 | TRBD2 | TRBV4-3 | TGCGCCAGCAGCCAAGAACCGGGACTAGCGGGGGGGAGCACAGATACGCAGTATTTT | CASSQEPGLAGGSTDTQYF
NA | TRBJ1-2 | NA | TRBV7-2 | TGTGCCAGCAGCTTATCGTTAGGGGATTCTAACTATGGCTACACCTTC | CASSLSLGDSNYGYTF
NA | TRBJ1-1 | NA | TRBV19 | TGTGCCAGTAGTATGCAGGGTATCACTGAAGCTTTCTTT | CASSMQGITEAFF
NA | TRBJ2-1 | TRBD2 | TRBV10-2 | TGCGCCAGCAGTGAGCCCAGCGGGAGTCTAGATGAGCAGTTCTTC | CASSEPSGSLDEQFF
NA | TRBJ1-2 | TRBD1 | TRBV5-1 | TGCGCCAGCAGCTTGGGGGACAGGGTCGCCAATGGCTACACCTTC | CASSLGDRVANGYTF
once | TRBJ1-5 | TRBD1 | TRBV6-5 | TGTGCCAGCAGCCCTCAGGGGGTCTCTCAGCCCCAGCATTTT | CASSPQGVSQPQHF
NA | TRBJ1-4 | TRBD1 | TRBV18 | TGTGCCAGCATCCGACAGGGCGCAACTAATGAAAAACTGTTTTTT | CASIRQGATNEKLFF
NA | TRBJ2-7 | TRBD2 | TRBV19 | TGTGCCAGTAGCCAATCGCTAGCGGGGGGACTCTACGAGCAGTACTTC | CASSQSLAGGLYEQYF
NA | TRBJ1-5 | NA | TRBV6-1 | TGTGCCAGCAGTGCAGATAGCAATCAGCCCCAGCATTTT | CASSADSNQPQHF
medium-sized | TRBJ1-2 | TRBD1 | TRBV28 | TGTGCCGCGGAGGCGACAGGGCATGGCTACACCTTC | CAAEATGHGYTF
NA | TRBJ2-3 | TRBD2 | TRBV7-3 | TGTGCCAGCAGCTTGGACTCGCGGGGGGCCTCCACAGATACGCAGTATTTT | CASSLDSRGASTDTQYF
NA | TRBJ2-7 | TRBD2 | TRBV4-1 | TGCGCCAGCAGCCAAGATTGGGCTAGCGGGGGGTCTGAGCAGTACTTC | CASSQDWASGGSEQYF
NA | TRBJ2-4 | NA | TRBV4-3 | TGCGCCAGCAGCCAGGTAGCTCCAGGAGGTCTGAACATTCAGTACTTC | CASSQVAPGGLNIQYF
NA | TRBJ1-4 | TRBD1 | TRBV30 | TGTGCCTGGAGTGTACTTTGGGCAGGGGGGGAAAAACTGTTTTTT | CAWSVLWAGGEKLFF
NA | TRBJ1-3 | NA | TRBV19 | TGTGCCAGTAGCACCCCAAGTCGGGGGCACACCATATATTTT | CASSTPSRGHTIYF
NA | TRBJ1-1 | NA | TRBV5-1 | TGCGCCAGCAGCCCGCAGGGACTCCGTGAAGCTTTCTTT | CASSPQGLREAFF
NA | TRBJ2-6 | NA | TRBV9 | TGTGCCAGCAGCGCGGGCCCCTTAAGCACAGGCTGGGTTAGGCCTGGGGCCAACGTCCTGACTTTC | CASSAGPLSTGWVRPGANVLTF
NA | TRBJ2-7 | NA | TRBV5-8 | TGTGCCAGCGGGAAAGACGAATCCTACGAGCAGTACTTC | CASGKDESYEQYF
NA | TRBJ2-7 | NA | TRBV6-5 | TGTGCCAGCCGGCGAGACAGAAACTACGAGCAGTACTTC | CASRRDRNYEQYF
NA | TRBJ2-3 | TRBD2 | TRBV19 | TGTGCCAGTAGCCCTGGACTAGCGGGGGGCCTTGCCACAGATACGCAGTATTTT | CASSPGLAGGLATDTQYF
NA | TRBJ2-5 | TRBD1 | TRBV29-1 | TGCAGCGTCTACGGACAGGGGGCCGAGACCCAGTACTTC | CSVYGQGAETQYF
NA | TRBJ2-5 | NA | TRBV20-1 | TGCAGTGCTAGCATCCAAGAGACCCAGTACTTC | CSASIQETQYF
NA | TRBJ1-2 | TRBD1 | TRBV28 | TGTGCCAGCGAGACTAAGGGGGCAAAAAGCTATGGCTACACCTTC | CASETKGAKSYGYTF
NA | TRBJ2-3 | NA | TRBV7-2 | TGTGCCAGCAGCTTGATCACAGATACGCAGTATTTT | CASSLITDTQYF
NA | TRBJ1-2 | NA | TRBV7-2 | TGTGCCAGCAGCTTAGAGAGGGGCTTCTATGGCTACACCTTC | CASSLERGFYGYTF
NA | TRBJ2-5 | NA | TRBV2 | TGTGCCAGCAGCGAGGGCAACCTCCTGGAGACCCAGTACTTC | CASSEGNLLETQYF
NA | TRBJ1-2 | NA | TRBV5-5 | TGTGCCAGCAGTAGAGGCTTAACGCAATACGGCTACACCTTC | CASSRGLTQYGYTF
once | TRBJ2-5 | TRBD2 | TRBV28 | TGTGCCAGCAGCCAACCGCGGGGGGAGGTAAAGACCCAGTACTTC | CASSQPRGEVKTQYF
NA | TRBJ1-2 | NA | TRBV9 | TGTGCCAGCAGCCCTACGGGGGACGTTGGCTACACCTTC | CASSPTGDVGYTF
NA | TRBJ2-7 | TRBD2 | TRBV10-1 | TGCGCCAGCAGCCCTGCAAACCCCGGGACTAGCCACGAGCAGTACTTC | CASSPANPGTSHEQYF
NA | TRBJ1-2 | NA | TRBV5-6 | TGTGCCAGCAGCCTATCCGGGGGCTATGGCTACACCTTC | CASSLSGGYGYTF
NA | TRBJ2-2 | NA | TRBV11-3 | TGTGCCAGCAGCCCCGGGGCGCCGGGCACCGGGGAGCTGTTTTTT | CASSPGAPGTGELFF
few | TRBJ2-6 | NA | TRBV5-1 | TGCGCCAGCAGCTTGGCGGGAAACCCTGGGGCCAACGTCCTGACTTTC | CASSLAGNPGANVLTF
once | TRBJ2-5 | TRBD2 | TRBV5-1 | TGCGCCAGCTGCCGGACTAGCGGGAGAATGGAGACCCAGTACTTC | CASCRTSGRMETQYF